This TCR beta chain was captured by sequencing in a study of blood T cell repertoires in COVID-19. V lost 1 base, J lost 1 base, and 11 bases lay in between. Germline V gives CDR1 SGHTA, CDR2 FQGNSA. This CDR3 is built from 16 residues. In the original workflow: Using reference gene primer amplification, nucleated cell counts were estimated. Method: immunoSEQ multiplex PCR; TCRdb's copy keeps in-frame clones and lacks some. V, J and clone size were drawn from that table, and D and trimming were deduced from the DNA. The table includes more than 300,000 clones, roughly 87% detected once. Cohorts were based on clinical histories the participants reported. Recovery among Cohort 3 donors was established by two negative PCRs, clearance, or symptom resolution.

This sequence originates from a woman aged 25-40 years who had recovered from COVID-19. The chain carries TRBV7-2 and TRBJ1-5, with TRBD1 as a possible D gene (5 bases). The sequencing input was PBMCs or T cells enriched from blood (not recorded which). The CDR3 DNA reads TGTGCCAGCAGCTTAGAATCGCAGGGAAGCAATCAGCCCCAGCATTTT. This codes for CASSLESQGSNQPQHF.